The 32 T cell receptor beta chains presented below share a single source sample, sequenced in a study of response to subunit inactivated influenza vaccine. TCRdb recomputed calls from the RT-PCR reads with MiXCR, one row per CDR3 protein. The top ten hold 8.5% to 14% of the sample, which has around 580,000 distinct CDR3 sequences, about 15% seen once. The sample in question was PBMCs from blood, obtained roughly 13 days after vaccination. Every receptor here comes from a man between 45 and 60 years old who received an inactivated influenza vaccine.

This clonotype showed up many times. V gene TRBV29-1 combines with J gene TRBJ1-1; a weak D match, TRBD1 (5 bases). The V gene's germline CDR1 is SQVTM and CDR2 ANQGSEA. V lost 6 bases and J 0 bases, leaving 11 bases between the germline ends. This CDR3 is 13 amino acids long. The CDR3 coding sequence is TGCAGCGTCCGACAGAAAGTGAACACTGAAGCTTTCTTT. It is translated as CSVRQKVNTEAFF.

This clonotype was observed at least ten times. The chain links TRBV5-1 to TRBJ2-6; 7 nucleotides agree with TRBD2. The V segment lost 4 bases and the J segment 1 base; nucleotides outside the gene matches: 5. In germline, CDR1 is SGHRS, CDR2 YFSETQ. CDR3 size: 16 residues. This CDR3 reads CASSPWGGSGANVLTF. CDR3 nucleotide sequence: TGCGCCAGCAGCCCCTGGGGGGGTTCTGGGGCCAACGTCCTGACTTTC.

The chain employs TRBV11-2 and TRBJ2-2; 7 bases agree with TRBD1. V trimming: 5 bases; J trimming: 0 bases; junction bases outside the gene matches: 3. CDR3 length: 15 amino acids. CDR1 is SGHAT, CDR2 FQNNGV, per germline. The CDR3, as DNA: TGTGCCAGCAGCCGGGACAGCGCGAACACCGGGGAGCTGTTTTTT. It translates to CASSRDSANTGELFF. Looking up the rest from reference TRBV11-2 and TRBJ2-2 gives the full variable domain: EAGVAQSPRYKIIEKRQSVAFWCNPISGHATLYWYQQILGQGPKLLIQFQNNGVVDDSQLPKDRFSAERLKGVDSTLKIQPAKLEDSAVYLCASSRDSANTGELFFGEGSRLTVL.

The chain is built from TRBV7-9 and TRBJ1-1; D perhaps matches TRBD1 (6 bases). Germline V gene data show CDR1 as SEHNR and CDR2 as FQNEAQ (reference sequence). The CDR3 is made up of 14 amino acids. V lost 1 base to trimming and J lost 4 bases, with 10 bases between them. The CDR3 region is CASSLDRVSTEAFF. The CDR3 coding sequence is TGTGCCAGCAGCTTAGACAGGGTGAGCACTGAAGCTTTCTTT.

The sample holds many counts of this clonotype. J is TRBJ1-1 and V is TRBV11-2, with TRBD1 as a possible D gene (6 bases). The germline CDR1 and CDR2 sequences are SGHAT and FQNNGV. The ends were cut back, 5 bases at V and 4 bases at J, with 17 bases in the middle. This CDR3 contains 15 residues. The CDR3 region is CASSPHRGAGTEAFF. In nucleotides, the CDR3 is TGTGCCAGCAGCCCACACCGGGGGGCGGGCACTGAAGCTTTCTTT. The full variable domain, with the rest looked up from reference TRBV11-2 and TRBJ1-1, is EAGVAQSPRYKIIEKRQSVAFWCNPISGHATLYWYQQILGQGPKLLIQFQNNGVVDDSQLPKDRFSAERLKGVDSTLKIQPAKLEDSAVYLCASSPHRGAGTEAFFGQGTRLTVV.

V is TRBV4-3 and J is TRBJ2-5; D could derive from TRBD1 or TRBD2 (5 bases each). The CDR3 runs to 17 residues. In germline, CDR1 is LGHNA, CDR2 YSLEER. Trimming left V 2 bases short and J 3 bases short, with 19 bases between. The CDR3 sequence: CASSQQRARLGEETQYF. CDR3 DNA: TGCGCCAGCAGCCAACAAAGGGCCAGGTTGGGGGAAGAGACCCAGTACTTC.

As for this clonotype: One end of the junction varies from germline; a read error may be responsible. Here the CDR3 DNA reads TGTGCCGGCAGTCCCTGGAATCAGCCCCAGCATTTT. The encoded protein is CAGSPWNQPQHF. The chain uses TRBV12-3 or TRBV12-4 and TRBJ1-5, with D unclear. The CDR3 loop spans 12 amino acids.

The chain employs TRBV20-1 and TRBJ2-7, with D perhaps given as TRBD1 or TRBD2 (5 bases each). CDR1 is DFQATT, CDR2 SNEGSKA, per germline (reference sequence). V was clipped by 6 bases and J by 3 bases, with 18 bases between them. The CDR3 covers 14 residues. The chain's CDR3 is CSAKGLRGGYEQYF. As DNA, the CDR3 is TGCAGTGCCAAGGGCTTGCGTGGGGGCTACGAGCAGTACTTC.

This clonotype was found a few times. CDR3 in DNA: TGCAGCGTTGATAGCCCCGGGACAGGGGGGAGGCAGTACTTC. Protein sequence: CSVDSPGTGGRQYF. The V call is TRBV29-1, the J call TRBJ2-7, with TRBD1 matching 11 bases. Germline CDR1 SQVTM, CDR2 ANQGSEA. V trimming: 3 bases; J trimming: 9 bases; junction bases outside the gene matches: 10. CDR3 size: 14 residues.

This clonotype has only a few counts. The rearrangement joins TRBV5-1 to TRBJ2-1; no definite D call. CDR1 and CDR2 (germline): SGHRS, YFSETQ. Trimming pared 6 bases from V and 2 bases from J, leaving 9 bases between. The CDR3 runs 13 residues. The CDR3 loop is CASKVAAYNEQFF. The CDR3 DNA reads as TGCGCCAGCAAGGTAGCCGCCTACAATGAGCAGTTCTTC.

This chain uses TRBV20-1 with TRBJ2-1, with TRBD2 matching over 9 bases. The CDR3 totals 14 residues. The J segment lost 8 bases and the V segment lost 1 base, leaving 6 bases of the junction unmatched. Per germline, CDR1 DFQATT and CDR2 SNEGSKA (reference sequence). CDR3 bases: TGCAGTGCTAGAGTCCCTAGCGGGAACCATGAGCAGTTCTTC. The encoded protein is CSARVPSGNHEQFF.

The chain couples TRBV12-3 or TRBV12-4 to TRBJ2-5; D tentatively fits TRBD1 or TRBD2 (5 bases each). This CDR3 is 13 amino acids long. Deletions cut 6 bases from V and 3 bases from J, with 11 bases between. CDR3 bases: TGTGCCAGCAGGACCGGGACGGAAGAGACCCAGTACTTC. Protein sequence: CASRTGTEETQYF.

This clonotype was seen a handful of times. The chain links TRBV29-1 to TRBJ2-7; D might be TRBD1 or TRBD2, each matching 7 bases. Germline CDR1 reads SQVTM; CDR2 reads ANQGSEA. The CDR3 has 14 amino acids. V lost 7 bases and J 2 bases, leaving 18 bases between the germline ends. CDR3 region: CSAKGGREAYEQYF. CDR3 sequence (DNA): TGCAGCGCAAAAGGGGGCCGGGAGGCCTACGAGCAGTACTTC.

This clonotype was seen more than once but under ten times. The J gene is TRBJ2-1, the V gene TRBV12-3 or TRBV12-4; 9 nucleotides agree with TRBD2. The V and J ends lost 6 bases and 7 bases, in that order; junction bases with no gene match: 7. The CDR3 contains 14 residues. The CDR3 bases are TGTGCCAGCAGACTGAGCGGGAGGCGGAATGAGCAGTTCTTC. It specifies CASRLSGRRNEQFF.

The chain combines TRBV11-2 with TRBJ2-2, with 7 nucleotides matching TRBD2. V gave up 3 bases and J gave up 5 bases; unmatched junction bases: 9. The CDR3 consists of 16 residues. Germline CDR1 reads SGHAT; CDR2 reads FQNNGV. The CDR3 loop is CASSFGGGRETGELFF. CDR3 sequence (DNA): TGTGCCAGCAGCTTCGGTGGTGGGAGGGAGACCGGGGAGCTGTTTTTT.

In this sample, this clonotype turned up a few times. J is TRBJ2-2 and V is TRBV3-1; 11 nucleotides match TRBD2. Germline CDR1 LGHDT, CDR2 YNNKEL (reference sequence). CDR3 size: 16 residues. V was clipped by 9 bases and J by 4 bases; unmatched bases: 10. This chain's CDR3 is CASSTRLAGPTGELFF. Written as DNA, the CDR3 is TGTGCCAGTTCGACGAGACTAGCGGGGCCCACCGGGGAGCTGTTTTTT.

The V call is TRBV27, the J call TRBJ2-7, with 15 bases that match TRBD2. The CDR3 spans 15 residues. Germline-derived CDR1 and CDR2 are MNHEY and SMNVEV (reference sequence). V lost 6 bases and J lost 5; bases outside the gene matches: 5. This CDR3 is CASSPGTSGRNEQYF. The CDR3 DNA reads TGTGCCAGCAGCCCAGGGACTAGCGGGAGGAACGAGCAGTACTTC.

This clonotype was picked up many times. This chain joins TRBV7-2 and TRBJ1-6, with D maybe TRBD1 (5 bases). Deletions cut 5 bases from V and 6 bases from J, with 11 bases between. This CDR3 has 14 residues. From germline, CDR1 is SGHTA and CDR2 FQGNSA. CDR3 nucleotide sequence: TGTGCCAGCAGCCTGAGACAGCCTAATTCACCCCTCCACTTT. It codes for CASSLRQPNSPLHF.

The V and J genes are TRBV20-1 and TRBJ1-2, with a possible D match to TRBD1 (5 bases). V shed 6 bases and J shed 8 bases, with 10 bases lying between them. The V gene's germline CDR1 is DFQATT and CDR2 SNEGSKA (reference sequence). The CDR3 loop spans 10 amino acids. Here the CDR3 DNA reads TGCAGTGCAGGGGCCCAGGGCTACACCTTC. The encoded protein is CSAGAQGYTF.

This chain uses TRBV3-1 with TRBJ2-2; 10 bases align to TRBD2. The CDR3 consists of 15 residues. V shed 4 bases and J 6 bases; nucleotides not matched to a gene: 5. Germline CDR1 and CDR2: LGHDT and YNNKEL (reference sequence). CDR3: CASSPPGLASGELFF. As DNA, the CDR3 is TGTGCCAGCAGCCCTCCGGGACTAGCGTCCGGGGAGCTGTTTTTT. The full variable domain, in which reference TRBV3-1 and TRBJ2-2 provide the parts outside the CDR3, is DTAVSQTPKYLVTQMGNDKSIKCEQNLGHDTMYWYKQDSKKFLKIMFSYNNKELIINETVPNRFSPKSPDKAHLNLHINSLELGDSAVYFCASSPPGLASGELFFGEGSRLTVL.

This clonotype was observed a few times. V is TRBV10-3 and J is TRBJ2-6; 12 bases match TRBD2. This CDR3 has 21 residues. CDR1 ENHRY and CDR2 SYGVKD come from the germline V gene. With 0 bases clipped from V and 0 bases from J, the junction kept 9 bases outside the gene matches. The CDR3 DNA is TGTGCCATCAGTGAGTCTCAAGGGAGACTAGCGGGAGACTCTGGGGCCAACGTCCTGACTTTC. Its protein is CAISESQGRLAGDSGANVLTF.

The V call is TRBV5-1, the J call TRBJ2-5; D may match TRBD1 or TRBD2 (5 bases each). CDR1 is SGHRS, CDR2 YFSETQ, per germline. The CDR3 has 17 residues. V lost 0 bases and J 5 bases, leaving 20 bases between the germline ends. CDR3 bases: TGCGCCAGCAGCTTGGGGTTACCGGGACCGGGAAGGGAGACCCAGTACTTC. It codes for CASSLGLPGPGRETQYF.

In its sample, this clonotype was seen a few times. The V gene is TRBV7-2, the J gene TRBJ2-2; no reliable D call. Germline V gene sequence: CDR1 SGHTA, CDR2 FQGNSA. The V and J ends lost 9 bases and 2 bases respectively, with 16 bases between them. The CDR3 is 15 residues long. DNA of the CDR3: TGTGCCAGTATATTGGCCCCCCGCAACACCGGGGAGCTGTTTTTT. Translation: CASILAPRNTGELFF.

This clonotype appeared many times. The rearrangement joins TRBV11-2 to TRBJ2-1; 12 nucleotides line up with TRBD2. The trim removed 5 bases at V and 8 bases at J, leaving 10 bases unmatched. The CDR3 is made up of 16 amino acids. Germline V gene sequence: CDR1 SGHAT, CDR2 FQNNGV. The CDR3 here is CASSPRLAGVSHEQFF. Here the CDR3 DNA reads TGTGCCAGCAGCCCACGACTAGCGGGAGTTTCGCATGAGCAGTTCTTC. Based on the CDR3 plus reference TRBV11-2 and TRBJ2-1, the full variable domain is EAGVAQSPRYKIIEKRQSVAFWCNPISGHATLYWYQQILGQGPKLLIQFQNNGVVDDSQLPKDRFSAERLKGVDSTLKIQPAKLEDSAVYLCASSPRLAGVSHEQFFGPGTRLTVL.

The CDR3 protein is CASSQGQPNTDTQYF. In DNA form, the CDR3 reads TGTGCCAGCAGCCAGGGACAGCCGAACACAGATACGCAGTATTTT. The chain joins TRBV4-2 to TRBJ2-3, with TRBD1 matching 7 bases. V was pared by 3 bases and J by 2 bases, with 5 bases of the junction left unmatched. The CDR3 spans 15 residues. Germline lookup yields CDR1 LGHNA and CDR2 YNFKEQ.

CDR3 in DNA: TGTGCCAGCAGTGGGACTAGCGGGAGGAGGGACACCGGGGAGCTGTTTTTT. Translated: CASSGTSGRRDTGELFF. This chain uses TRBV6-1 with TRBJ2-2, with 14 bases identical to TRBD2. The germline V gene encodes CDR1 MNHNS and CDR2 SASEGT. V lost 4 bases to trimming and J lost 3 bases; unmatched junction nucleotides: 4. There are 17 residues in the CDR3.

This clonotype showed up just a few times. The rearrangement links TRBV4-3 to TRBJ2-7; TRBD2 is a possible D gene (5 bases). The V end was cut by 3 bases, the J end by 2 bases, with 14 bases between. Germline V CDR1 and CDR2: LGHNA, YSLEER. The CDR3 spans 15 residues. In nucleotides, the CDR3 is TGCGCCAGCAGCCAGACACAAGGGAGTACCTACGAGCAGTACTTC. This gives the protein CASSQTQGSTYEQYF.

This chain uses TRBV6-2 or TRBV6-3 with TRBJ2-7; D remains ambiguous. V lost 2 bases, J lost 3 bases, and 5 bases lay in between. Per germline, CDR1 MNHEY and CDR2 SVGEGT. The length of the CDR3 is 12 residues. The CDR3 DNA is TGTGCCAGCAGTTACCCCGACTACGAGCAGTACTTC. It yields the protein CASSYPDYEQYF.

V and J are TRBV3-1 and TRBJ2-7; weak D call: TRBD2 (6 bases). V lost 1 base to trimming and J lost 6 bases, with 13 bases between them. The length of the CDR3 is 14 residues. Germline values: CDR1 LGHDT, CDR2 YNNKEL (reference sequence). The CDR3 loop reads CASSQVTSVAEQYF. The CDR3 DNA reads as TGTGCCAGCAGCCAAGTGACTAGTGTCGCCGAGCAGTACTTC.

The gene calls are TRBV11-2 and TRBJ2-3, with 8 bases lining up with TRBD2. The ends lost 2 bases at V and 5 bases at J; junction bases unmatched: 9. This CDR3 region has 16 residues. Germline assignment: CDR1 SGHAT and CDR2 FQNNGV. CDR3 amino acids: CASSLLRGGQRDTQYF. CDR3 bases: TGTGCCAGCAGCTTATTACGGGGGGGCCAAAGAGATACGCAGTATTTT.

CDR3 sequence reads: CSVRGRGRAGELFF. In DNA form, the CDR3 reads TGCAGCGTTCGGGGCAGGGGGCGCGCCGGGGAGCTGTTTTTT. The V gene is TRBV29-1, the J gene TRBJ2-2; 8 nucleotides match TRBD1. Trimming took 5 bases from V and 6 from J; bases not matched to a gene: 8. Germline V gene sequence: CDR1 SQVTM, CDR2 ANQGSEA. The CDR3 sequence is 14 residues long.

The rearrangement joins TRBV20-1 to TRBJ2-7; tentatively, D is TRBD2 (5 bases). CDR1 and CDR2 from the germline V gene are DFQATT and SNEGSKA (reference sequence). CDR3 length: 12 amino acids. Trimming took 0 bases from V and 5 from J, leaving 8 bases between them. The CDR3 loop is CSARDPGNEQYF. The DNA for the CDR3 is TGCAGTGCTAGAGATCCGGGGAACGAGCAGTACTTC.